A single sample is the source of the 13 T cell receptor beta chains below, sequenced in a study of shared clonotypes between healthy human individuals. TCRdb keeps only in-frame clones here, not all; method: immunoSEQ multiplex PCR. The sample consists of over 850,000 clones, 70% to 80% of them appearing once. What was sequenced was memory CD4+ T cells from PBMCs. As for subset: CD45RA-negative fraction. The source of these receptors is a man aged 18 to 35 in good health. Some clones in this sample may be carry-over from other donors' samples.

This clone was detected only once. The chain couples TRBV4-2 to TRBJ2-1; 8 bases agree with TRBD2. Looked up from germline, CDR1 is LGHNA and CDR2 is YNFKEQ. With 1 base clipped from V and 5 bases from J, the junction kept 7 bases outside the gene matches. The CDR3 sequence is 16 residues long. CDR3 bases: TGTGCCAGCAGCCAAGGACTCACGGGACTAGACAATGAGCAGTTCTTC. Translation: CASSQGLTGLDNEQFF.

The rearrangement joins TRBV5-1 to TRBJ2-2; D gene ambiguous. Trimming left V 3 bases short and J 4 bases short, with 10 bases between. CDR1 is SGHRS, CDR2 YFSETQ, per germline. The CDR3 is 14 amino acids. CDR3 nucleotide sequence: TGCGCCAGCAGCTCCCACATGGGCACCGGGGAGCTGTTTTTT. Protein: CASSSHMGTGELFF.

The table lists this clone with a count of one. The rearrangement links TRBV10-3 to TRBJ2-7; D may be TRBD2 (5 bases). V shed 3 bases and J shed 2 bases, with 11 bases lying between them. The CDR3 runs to 14 residues. Germline CDR1 reads ENHRY; CDR2 reads SYGVKD. The CDR3 here is CAISDGSATYEQYF. Written as DNA, the CDR3 is TGTGCCATCAGTGATGGTAGCGCGACCTACGAGCAGTACTTC.

This sequence joins TRBV18 and TRBJ1-4; no definite D call. CDR1 is KGHSH, CDR2 LQKENI, per germline. Trimming pared 1 base from V and 8 bases from J, leaving 8 bases between. This CDR3 comprises 13 residues. CDR3 residues: CASSPLKDEKLFF. CDR3 bases: TGTGCCAGCTCACCACTTAAGGACGAAAAACTGTTTTTT.

The chain is built from TRBV6-5 and TRBJ1-1; 8 positions match TRBD1. Germline trimming cut 6 bases from V and 6 bases from J; bases unmatched to any gene: 6. There are 13 residues in the CDR3. Germline V CDR1 and CDR2: MNHEY, SVGAGI. In DNA form, the CDR3 reads TGTGCCAGCAGCCGACAGGGGAGGGCTGAAGCTTTCTTT. Amino acid sequence: CASSRQGRAEAFF.

The V call is TRBV7-2, the J call TRBJ2-7, with 8 bases aligning to TRBD1. There are 14 residues in the CDR3. With 5 bases clipped from V and 3 bases from J, the junction kept 6 bases outside the gene matches. Germline V CDR1 and CDR2: SGHTA, FQGNSA. The CDR3 sequence is CASSHDRGLYEQYF. The CDR3 bases are TGTGCCAGCAGCCACGACAGGGGCCTCTACGAGCAGTACTTC. Drawing the rest from reference TRBV7-2 and TRBJ2-7, the complete variable domain is GAGVSQSPSNKVTEKGKDVELRCDPISGHTALYWYRQSLGQGLEFLIYFQGNSAPDKSGLPSDRFSAERTGGSVSTLTIQRTQQEDSAVYLCASSHDRGLYEQYFGPGTRLTVT.

The chain is built from TRBV5-1 and TRBJ2-1, with D perhaps TRBD2 (6 bases). The CDR3 runs 14 residues. From germline, CDR1 is SGHRS and CDR2 YFSETQ. Trimming cost V 7 bases and J 7 bases, with 18 bases left between them. The CDR3 DNA sequence: TGCGCCAGCTCCCTGTCGGGAGTAACGAATGAGCAGTTCTTC. Amino acid sequence: CASSLSGVTNEQFF.

The CDR3, as DNA: TGTGCCAGCATCGGCAACGGGGCCTACGAGCAGTACTTC. Protein sequence: CASIGNGAYEQYF. The chain carries TRBV27 and TRBJ2-7, with D possibly TRBD2 on 5 matching bases. From germline, CDR1 is MNHEY and CDR2 SMNVEV (reference sequence). The CDR3 is 13 residues long. The V end was cut by 7 bases, the J end by 2 bases, with 12 bases between.

V gene TRBV18 combines with J gene TRBJ1-2; D is uncertain. The CDR3 is 13 residues long. The germline V gene has CDR1 KGHSH and CDR2 LQKENI. Trimming cost V 3 bases and J 6 bases, with 11 bases left between them. The CDR3 region has the DNA TGTGCCAGCTCACCCGATCGACATAATGGCTACACCTTC. This codes for CASSPDRHNGYTF. The whole variable domain, filled in from reference TRBV18 and TRBJ1-2, reads NAGVMQNPRHLVRRRGQEARLRCSPMKGHSHVYWYRQLPEEGLKFMVYLQKENIIDESGMPKERFSAEFPKEGPSILRIQQVVRGDSAAYFCASSPDRHNGYTFGSGTRLTVV.

The chain employs TRBV5-1 and TRBJ1-3; 9 nucleotides line up with TRBD1. The CDR3 contains 16 residues. Germline CDR1 reads SGHRS; CDR2 reads YFSETQ. V lost 2 bases to trimming and J lost 0 bases; unmatched junction nucleotides: 3. In nucleotides, the CDR3 is TGCGCCAGCAGCTTACAGGGGGCTGGCTCTGGAAACACCATATATTTT. It translates to CASSLQGAGSGNTIYF.

About this clone itself: One junction end disagrees with the germline gene, perhaps due to a read error. The gene calls are TRBV6-1 and TRBJ1-2; possibly TRBD1 for D (5 bases). Germline-derived CDR1 and CDR2 are MNHNS and SASEGT. This CDR3 comprises 16 residues. The CDR3 reads CAISDGTQTPRRGYTF. In DNA, the CDR3 is TGTGCCATCAGTGACGGGACTCAGACTCCCCGGCGGGGCTACACCTTC.

The genes are TRBV6-5 and TRBJ2-2, with D hard to call. The germline V and J ends were trimmed by 7 bases and 7 bases, with 7 bases remaining between them. The CDR3 length is 11 residues. Germline CDR1 MNHEY, CDR2 SVGAGI. CDR3 bases: TGTGCCAGCAAGGAAATCGGGGAGCTGTTTTTT. Translating gives CASKEIGELFF.

The sample holds one count of this clone. V usage is TRBV5-1 and J usage is TRBJ2-1; D is uncertain. V lost 1 base to trimming and J lost 14 bases, with 19 bases between them. The CDR3 consists of 14 residues. Germline lookup yields CDR1 SGHRS and CDR2 YFSETQ. CDR3: CASSLQEFGQRKFF. The DNA for the CDR3 is TGCGCCAGCAGCTTGCAGGAGTTTGGGCAGCGAAAGTTCTTC.